These T cell receptor beta chains were read from a single sample in a study of metastatic and nonmetastatic thyroid tumors. TCRdb reprocessed the PCR reads using MiXCR. Of roughly 15,000 clones in the sample, approximately 30% were seen once. Specimen: tumor tissue. Receptor source: a female donor with papillary thyroid cancer or a benign thyroid nodule (not recorded which). Some clones in this sample may be carry-over from other donors' samples. Each CDR3 is given with its conserved first and last residue. D genes are given only for firm matches. Size tells how often a clone was seen (once, few, many) or the class of an expanded clone, and some rows leave it out.

size,V,D,J,DNA,CDR3
-,TRBV6-2/TRBV6-3,-,TRBJ1-3,TGTGCCAGCAGTTACTTTCCGGACTCAAGCCACTCTGGAAACACCATATATTTT,CASSYFPDSSHSGNTIYF
-,TRBV11-3,-,TRBJ1-4,TGTGCCAGCAGCTTGGATCGAGAAAAACTGTTTTTT,CASSLDREKLFF
-,TRBV20-1,-,TRBJ2-2,TGCAGTGCTACTATCTGCCTCGGCGGGGAGCTGTTTTTT,CSATICLGGELFF
many,TRBV28,-,TRBJ2-5,TGTGCCAGCAGATCATCACTTCGCGGACACGGAGAGACCCAGTACTTC,CASRSSLRGHGETQYF
many,TRBV10-1,-,TRBJ2-1,TGCGCCAGCAGTGGGGGGGTTAACAATGAGCAGTTCTTC,CASSGGVNNEQFF
many,TRBV3-1,TRBD1,TRBJ1-2,TGTGCCAGCAGCCAAGCTCCAGCACAGGGGGAAGGCTACACCTTC,CASSQAPAQGEGYTF
-,TRBV5-1,-,TRBJ2-3,TGCGCCAGCAGCTTGGCTTATGGGGGGGCAGTAGATACGCAGTATTTT,CASSLAYGGAVDTQYF
-,TRBV28,-,TRBJ2-3,TGTGCCAGCATTGCCCCACAGGGTCAATCAGATACGCAGTATTTT,CASIAPQGQSDTQYF
-,TRBV7-9,-,TRBJ2-7,TGTGCCAGCAGCTTAGGGGGCGGCGGGTTCTACGAGCAGTACTTC,CASSLGGGGFYEQYF
-,TRBV10-3,TRBD1,TRBJ2-3,TGTGCCATCAGGGAACCGGGACAGAGCACAGATACGCAGTATTTT,CAIREPGQSTDTQYF
few,TRBV11-2,-,TRBJ2-7,TGCGCCAGTAGCTTAACCCGCTACGAGCAGTACTTC,CASSLTRYEQYF
-,TRBV5-1,-,TRBJ2-1,TGCGCCAGCAGCTTGGCCGGCGGGACAAATTACAATGAGCAGTTCTTC,CASSLAGGTNYNEQFF
-,TRBV4-2,-,TRBJ2-3,TGTGCCAGCAGCCAAGGAGTGGGAAATAGGGGATCGGCAGATACGCAGTATTTT,CASSQGVGNRGSADTQYF
-,TRBV14,TRBD1,TRBJ2-5,TGTGCCAGCAGTCAATGTCCGGGACAGGGGACTCCGCAAGAGACCCAGTACTTC,CASSQCPGQGTPQETQYF
-,TRBV6-1,-,TRBJ2-3,TGTGCCAGCAGTGAAGATGCTGGTGGGGCAGATACGCAGTATTTT,CASSEDAGGADTQYF
many,TRBV10-2,-,TRBJ2-6,TGCGCCAGCAGGGAAGTTTCTGGGGCCAACGTCCTGACTTTC,CASREVSGANVLTF
few,TRBV19,-,TRBJ2-7,TGTGCCAGTAGTAGTCAGGGGTTACCCCACGAGCAGTACTTC,CASSSQGLPHEQYF
many,TRBV7-9,TRBD2,TRBJ2-7,TGTGCCAGCAGCTTAGTACGGGGTCGAGCGGGAACTACCTACGAGCAGTACTTC,CASSLVRGRAGTTYEQYF
-,TRBV19,TRBD1,TRBJ1-4,TGTGCCAGTAGGCCAGGGACAGGGGGGAGGTCTAATGAAAAACTGTTTTTT,CASRPGTGGRSNEKLFF
-,TRBV5-1,TRBD1,TRBJ1-2,TGCGCCAGCAGCTTTAGAGGGGGCGTAGTCTACTATGGCTACACCTTC,CASSFRGGVVYYGYTF
few,TRBV19,-,TRBJ1-1,TGTGCCAGTACCCAAAGGGGGGGTGGCACTGAAGCTTTCTTT,CASTQRGGGTEAFF
many,TRBV28,-,TRBJ1-2,TGTGCCAGCAGTTTAGGACCTCCCAACTATGGCTACACCTTC,CASSLGPPNYGYTF
many,TRBV29-1,-,TRBJ2-6,TGCAGCGTTGACGGGGATGGGGCCAACGTCCTGACTTTC,CSVDGDGANVLTF
medium-sized,TRBV5-1,TRBD2,TRBJ2-3,TGCGCCAGCAGCTTGGATAGCGGGAGGCCAGATACGCAGTATTTT,CASSLDSGRPDTQYF
-,TRBV11-3,TRBD2,TRBJ2-2,TGTGCCAGCAGCTCCGGGGGGACTACCGGGGAGCTGTTTTTT,CASSSGGTTGELFF
many,TRBV28,TRBD1,TRBJ1-2,TGTGCCAGCAGAACAGGGGGAGGTAACTATGGCTACACCTTC,CASRTGGGNYGYTF
-,TRBV11-1,TRBD2,TRBJ2-3,TGTGCCAGCAGCGCCTGGACTAGCGGTAGTTTCCCTACAGATACGCAGTATTTT,CASSAWTSGSFPTDTQYF
many,TRBV7-9,-,TRBJ2-5,TGTGCCAGTGAAACAGGTTGGGGACAAGAGACCCAGTACTTC,CASETGWGQETQYF
-,TRBV19,-,TRBJ1-3,TGTGCCAGTAGTACTCATGGAAACACCATATATTTT,CASSTHGNTIYF
few,TRBV24-1,-,TRBJ2-1,TGTGCCACCAGTGCGGGGACTGAGCAGTTCTTC,CATSAGTEQFF
many,TRBV7-9,TRBD2,TRBJ2-4,TGTGCCAGCAGCCGAACCGGGGGGGTTACAACCAAAAACATTCAGTACTTC,CASSRTGGVTTKNIQYF
once,TRBV5-1,TRBD2,TRBJ2-5,TGCGCCAGCAGCTTGCTAGCGGGAGTTCGAGAGACCCAGTACTTC,CASSLLAGVRETQYF